The clone carrying this T cell receptor beta chain occurred once. Germline V gives CDR1 SNHLY, CDR2 FYNNEI. Trimming pared 1 base from V and 6 bases from J, leaving 23 bases between. The CDR3 has 18 amino acids. This record belongs to a study of blood T cell repertoires in COVID-19. About the research overall: T cells, B-cell-depleted T cells, or PBMCs provided the cDNA or gDNA that served as material.

Produced via immunoSEQ multiplex PCR; TCRdb's table is partial and in-frame only. The table includes more than 65,000 clones, approximately 82% detected once. The sequenced sample consisted of peripheral blood. The rearrangement uses TRBV2 and TRBJ2-3, with D perhaps TRBD2 (5 bases). The receptor was isolated from an elderly woman with acute or convalescent COVID-19. CDR3 sequence reads: CASSEGWAGLGAMDTQYF. In DNA, the CDR3 is TGTGCCAGCAGTGAAGGGTGGGCGGGTTTAGGAGCTATGGATACGCAGTATTTT. Using reference TRBV2 and TRBJ2-3 for the parts outside the CDR3, the full variable domain is EPEVTQTPSHQVTQMGQEVILRCVPISNHLYFYWYRQILGQKVEFLVSFYNNEISEKSEIFDDQFSVERPDGSNFTLKIRSTKLEDSAMYFCASSEGWAGLGAMDTQYFGPGTRLTVL.